This TCR beta chain stems from a study of cytomegalovirus exposure and HLA in healthy donors. About the study: Prior work identified about 120 million unique TCR beta sequences in 150 million to 200 million T cells.

The study's findings and limits: The productive fraction for most TCR beta V segments was about 90% or about 30% in an earlier analysis. According to the study, roughly 160 TCR beta chains were cytomegalovirus-associated. Follow-up analysis later connected one missense variant in DCLRE1C with trimming of TCR beta V- and J-genes.

Between the trimmed V and J ends, which lost 5 bases and 1 base, there was a span of 5 bases. Germline CDR1 is SGHTA and CDR2 is FQGNSA. CDR3 length: 13 amino acids. Primers: 60 Vbeta forward and 13 Jbeta reverse. The method was immunoSEQ multiplex PCR; TCRdb's version includes in-frame clones alone and lacks a portion of them. The table records roughly 84,000 clones, 78% of them present only once. This clone was detected ten times or more. Antigen: not known. The clonotype was recovered from a male donor in good health and CMV-seropositive. The sample consisted of PBMCs. The chain links TRBV7-2 to TRBJ2-2, with D unresolved. In DNA, the CDR3 is TGTGCCAGCAGCCCCAGGAACACCGGGGAGCTGTTTTTT. Protein product: CASSPRNTGELFF.